A single sample is the source of the 2 T cell receptor beta chains below, sequenced in a study of T-cell reconstitution after alpha-beta-depleted transplantation in children (dated by TCRdb to about 2016). The intended sense of this specimen's treatment or condition label: allogeneic hematopoietic cell transplantation with graft depleted of TCRalphabeta T cells and CD19 B cells. To prepare the library, PCR was applied. Sequencing relied on an Illumina HiSeq 2500. TCR libraries were prepared with molecular barcoding, using unique molecular identifiers to normalize TCRbeta repertoire quantification. TCRdb reran the public reads through fastp at Q25 and MiXCR, keeping productive beta chains. Rows with one shared CDR3 protein collapse into an entry with the most common genes and DNA. The sample has some 440,000 distinct CDR3 sequences on record, roughly 16% of them singletons. The ten largest clones take up 25% to 30% of the sample.

The sample was PBMCs, mostly from graft donor cells, taken 360 days after TCRalphabeta/CD19-depleted stem cell transplant. These receptor sequences come from a boy under two years old who had a stem cell transplant for Wiskott-Aldrich syndrome, so the T cells may come from the graft donor.

The genes are TRBV7-9 and TRBJ2-3; no firm D call. The germline gives CDR1 SEHNR, CDR2 FQNEAQ (reference sequence). CDR3 size: 16 residues. With 2 bases removed from V and 0 bases from J, the gap between germline ends came to 12 bases. CDR3 bases: TGTGCCAGCAGCTTACAGCGACTGCTCAGCACAGATACGCAGTATTTT. Translation gives CASSLQRLLSTDTQYF.

This clonotype was seen more than once but under ten times. The V gene is TRBV11-2, the J gene TRBJ2-7, with D tentatively TRBD1 (6 bases). V lost 5 bases and J lost 2, with 13 bases in between. This CDR3 contains 14 residues. CDR1 and CDR2 (germline): SGHAT, FQNNGV. The CDR3 loop is CASSPQQGTYEQYF. The CDR3 DNA reads TGTGCCAGCAGCCCACAACAGGGTACCTACGAGCAGTACTTC. The complete variable domain, with remaining parts taken from reference TRBV11-2 and TRBJ2-7, reads EAGVAQSPRYKIIEKRQSVAFWCNPISGHATLYWYQQILGQGPKLLIQFQNNGVVDDSQLPKDRFSAERLKGVDSTLKIQPAKLEDSAVYLCASSPQQGTYEQYFGPGTRLTVT.